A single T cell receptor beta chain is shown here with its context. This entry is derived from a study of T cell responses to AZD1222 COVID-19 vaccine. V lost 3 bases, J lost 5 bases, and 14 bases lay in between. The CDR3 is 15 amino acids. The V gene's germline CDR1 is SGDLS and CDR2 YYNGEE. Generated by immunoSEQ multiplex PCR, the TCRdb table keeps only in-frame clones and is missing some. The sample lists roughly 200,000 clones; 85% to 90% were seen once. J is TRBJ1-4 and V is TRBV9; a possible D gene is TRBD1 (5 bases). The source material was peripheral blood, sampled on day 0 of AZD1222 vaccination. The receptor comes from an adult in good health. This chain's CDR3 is CASSASWGLNEKLFF. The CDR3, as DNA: TGTGCCAGCAGCGCGTCGTGGGGCTTGAATGAAAAACTGTTTTTT.